Listed below are T cell receptor beta chains from one sample, sequenced in a study of regulatory T cells in long-lasting Graves disease. MiXCR was run by TCRdb on the multiplex PCR reads, yielding one entry per CDR3 protein. Here the sample spans hundreds of thousands of distinct CDR3 sequences, 12% being singletons. The sample was also reused in another study, on T cells in Graves' hyperthyroidism and ophthalmopathy.

Here the sequenced sample was peripheral blood mononuclear cells (PBMCs), taken at new diagnosis, from a patient treated with antithyroid drugs. The receptors come from a woman aged 25 to 39 with Graves disease. Both conserved end residues are part of each CDR3. A D gene is named only where the DNA matches it firmly. A row's size may be missing; if present it is once, few, many or a size class.

j_gene | abundance | v_gene | d_gene | CDR3nt | CDR3aa
TRBJ2-1 | many | TRBV15 | . | TGTGCCACCAGCAGAGGCTTGGGTCCATTGGGGAACAATGAGCAGTTCTTC | CATSRGLGPLGNNEQFF
TRBJ2-1 | many | TRBV11-2 | . | TGTGCCAGCAGCTCCTCCGGGGGGCGGGTTTATAGTGAGCAGTTCTTC | CASSSSGGRVYSEQFF
TRBJ2-7 | many | TRBV20-1 | . | TGCAGTGCACCAGTTGTCGGGGGACTTGCCTACGAGCAGTACTTC | CSAPVVGGLAYEQYF
TRBJ2-5 | many | TRBV15 | . | TGTGCCACCAGCAGAGACCATCTAGAGACCCAGTACTTC | CATSRDHLETQYF
TRBJ2-1 | many | TRBV11-2 | . | TGTGCCAGCAGCTCGCTAATAGACCTAGGGCAGTTCTTC | CASSSLIDLGQFF
TRBJ1-5 | . | TRBV6-2/TRBV6-3 | . | TGTGCCAGCAGTTTTCGTGGACGACGACCTAGCAATCAGCCCCAGCATTTT | CASSFRGRRPSNQPQHF
TRBJ2-5 | many | TRBV28 | . | TGTGCCAGCAGTTCGGACACTTTACAAGAGACCCAGTACTTC | CASSSDTLQETQYF
TRBJ1-1 | . | TRBV20-1 | . | TGCAGTGCTCGTTCGACGATGAACACTGAAGCTTTCTTT | CSARSTMNTEAFF
TRBJ2-7 | many | TRBV7-3 | . | TGTGCCAGCAGCTCAGGATTGGGGTCCCGGCAGCAGTACTTC | CASSSGLGSRQQYF
TRBJ2-7 | many | TRBV19 | TRBD1 | TGTGCCAGTAGTATAGACAGGGGGCGGTACGAGCAGTACTTC | CASSIDRGRYEQYF
TRBJ1-5 | many | TRBV12-3/TRBV12-4 | . | TGTGCCAGCCATATTCAGGGTAGCAATCAGCCCCAGCATTTT | CASHIQGSNQPQHF
TRBJ2-7 | . | TRBV3-1 | . | TGTGCCAGCAGACCTTCAGGGACTGCCTACGAGCAGTACTTC | CASRPSGTAYEQYF
TRBJ2-6 | many | TRBV7-8 | . | TGTGCCAGCAACCTTGGGGTGGTGGGGGCCAACGTCCTGACTTTC | CASNLGVVGANVLTF
TRBJ2-5 | few | TRBV7-8 | TRBD1 | TGTGCCAGCAGCTTAGCAGGGGGGACAGGGGTTGAGACCCAGTACTTC | CASSLAGGTGVETQYF
TRBJ2-6 | many | TRBV6-2/TRBV6-3 | TRBD1 | TGTGCCAGCAGTAGAGACAGGGGGCGAGGGGCCAACGTCCTGACTTTC | CASSRDRGRGANVLTF
TRBJ1-4 | many | TRBV2 | . | TGTGCCAGCAGGGGGGAGGGTGAAAAACTGTTTTTT | CASRGEGEKLFF
TRBJ1-6 | many | TRBV7-9 | . | TGTGCCAGCAGTTTCAGGCCATCTAATTCACCCCTCCACTTT | CASSFRPSNSPLHF
TRBJ2-7 | . | TRBV6-5 | TRBD2 | TGTGCCAGCAGTTACGGGCTAGCGGGGGGCGGTGAGCAGTACTTC | CASSYGLAGGGEQYF
TRBJ1-5 | . | TRBV6-5 | . | TGTGCCAGCAGTTACTGGGGCCGGAGCAATCAGCCCCAGCATTTT | CASSYWGRSNQPQHF
TRBJ2-1 | . | TRBV7-3 | . | TGTGCCAGCAGCCACACAGGGAGGAATGAGCAGTTCTTC | CASSHTGRNEQFF
TRBJ2-1 | many | TRBV2 | TRBD2 | TGTGCCACTTTACTAGCGGGAGAAAGTAATGAGCAGTTCTTC | CATLLAGESNEQFF
TRBJ1-3 | many | TRBV7-9 | . | TGTGCCAGCAGCCCACCCCCGGGGCGAGGAAACACCATATATTTT | CASSPPPGRGNTIYF
TRBJ1-2 | many | TRBV10-3 | TRBD1 | TGTGCCATCAGCGGGGACAGGGTCAACTATGGCTACACCTTC | CAISGDRVNYGYTF
TRBJ2-5 | . | TRBV6-1 | . | TGTGCCAGCAGTACGCTAGGGGAGACCCAGTACTTC | CASSTLGETQYF
TRBJ2-5 | . | TRBV2 | . | TGTGCCAGCAGCTTTAACAGGAAAGAGACCCAGTACTTC | CASSFNRKETQYF
TRBJ2-3 | . | TRBV11-2 | TRBD2 | TGTGCCAGCAGCTCCGGACTAGAACCCACAGATACGCAGTATTTT | CASSSGLEPTDTQYF
TRBJ2-5 | many | TRBV20-1 | TRBD2 | TGCAGTGCACGTAGCGGGCTGGAGACCCAGTACTTC | CSARSGLETQYF
TRBJ2-3 | . | TRBV6-1 | TRBD1 | TGTGCCGGCACGGACAGGGCGACAGATACGCAGTATTTT | CAGTDRATDTQYF
TRBJ1-4 | many | TRBV20-1 | . | TGCAGTGCTAGACAGGGGTCGGGGGGTGAAAAACTGTTTTTT | CSARQGSGGEKLFF
TRBJ2-1 | many | TRBV11-2 | TRBD1 | TGTGCCAGCAGAGACTCAGGGGGCCCCTACAATGAGCAGTTCTTC | CASRDSGGPYNEQFF
TRBJ2-7 | . | TRBV7-9 | . | TGTGCCAGCACCCAGGTGGTAGCCGAACCTCGGCAGTACTTC | CASTQVVAEPRQYF
TRBJ1-4 | . | TRBV25-1 | . | TGTGCCAGCAGTGATGTAGAGGGGGGGATGATAGGACATGAAAAACTGTTTTTT | CASSDVEGGMIGHEKLFF
TRBJ1-4 | many | TRBV28 | TRBD1 | TGTGCCAGCAGTTTAGCGGGACAGGGGTCAACTAATGAAAAACTGTTTTTT | CASSLAGQGSTNEKLFF